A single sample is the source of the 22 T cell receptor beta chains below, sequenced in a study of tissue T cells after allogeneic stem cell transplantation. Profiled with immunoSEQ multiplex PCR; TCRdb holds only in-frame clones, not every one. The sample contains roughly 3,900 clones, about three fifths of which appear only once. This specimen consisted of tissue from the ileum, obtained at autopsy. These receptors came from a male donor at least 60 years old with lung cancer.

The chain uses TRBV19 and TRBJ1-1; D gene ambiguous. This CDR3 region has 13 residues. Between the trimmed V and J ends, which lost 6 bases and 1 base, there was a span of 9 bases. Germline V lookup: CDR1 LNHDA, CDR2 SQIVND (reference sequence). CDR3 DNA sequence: TGTGCCAGTAGCCAAACGTCGAACACTGAAGCTTTCTTT. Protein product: CASSQTSNTEAFF.

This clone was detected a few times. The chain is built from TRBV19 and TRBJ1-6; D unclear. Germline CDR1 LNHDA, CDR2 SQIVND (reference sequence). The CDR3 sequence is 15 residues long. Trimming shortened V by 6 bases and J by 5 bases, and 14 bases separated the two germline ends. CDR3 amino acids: CASSFMGRDNSPLHF. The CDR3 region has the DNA TGTGCCAGTAGCTTTATGGGCCGCGATAATTCACCCCTCCACTTT.

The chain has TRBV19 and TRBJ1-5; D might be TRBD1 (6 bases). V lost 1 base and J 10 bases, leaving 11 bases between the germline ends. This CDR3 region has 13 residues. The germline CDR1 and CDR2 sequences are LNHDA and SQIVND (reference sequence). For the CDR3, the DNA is TGTGCCAGTAGTATAGGACAGGTCAGCCCCCAGCATTTT. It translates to CASSIGQVSPQHF.

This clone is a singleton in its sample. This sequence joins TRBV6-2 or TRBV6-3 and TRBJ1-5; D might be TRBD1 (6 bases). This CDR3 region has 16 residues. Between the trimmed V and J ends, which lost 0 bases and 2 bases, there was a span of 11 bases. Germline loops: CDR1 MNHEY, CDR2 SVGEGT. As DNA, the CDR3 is TGTGCCAGCAGTTACTCCTCGGGGGCCGGCAATCAGCCCCAGCATTTT. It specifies CASSYSSGAGNQPQHF.

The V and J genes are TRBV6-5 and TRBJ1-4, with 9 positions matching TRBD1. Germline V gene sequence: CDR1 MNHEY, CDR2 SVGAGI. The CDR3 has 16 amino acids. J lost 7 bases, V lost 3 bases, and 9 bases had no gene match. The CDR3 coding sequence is TGTGCCAGCAGTTATGCACCGGGACAGGGAACTGAAAAACTGTTTTTT. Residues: CASSYAPGQGTEKLFF.

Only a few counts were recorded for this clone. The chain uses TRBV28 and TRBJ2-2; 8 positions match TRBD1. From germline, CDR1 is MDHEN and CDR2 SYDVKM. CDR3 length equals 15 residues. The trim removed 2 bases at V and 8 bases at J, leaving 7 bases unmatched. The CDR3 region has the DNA TGTGCCAGCAGTTTACGGACAGGGATTATTGGGGAGCTGTTTTTT. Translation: CASSLRTGIIGELFF.

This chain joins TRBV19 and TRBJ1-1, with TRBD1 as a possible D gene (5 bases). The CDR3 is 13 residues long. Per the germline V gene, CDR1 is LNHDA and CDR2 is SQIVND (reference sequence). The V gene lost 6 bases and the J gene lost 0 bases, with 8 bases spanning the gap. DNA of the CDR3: TGTGCCAGTAGAGGGGAATTGAACACTGAAGCTTTCTTT. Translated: CASRGELNTEAFF. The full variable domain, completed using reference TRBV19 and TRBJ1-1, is DGGITQSPKYLFRKEGQNVTLSCEQNLNHDAMYWYRQDPGQGLRLIYYSQIVNDFQKGDIAEGYSVSREKKESFPLTVTSAQKNPTAFYLCASRGELNTEAFFGQGTRLTVV.

CDR3 protein: CASSGRTLATNEKLFF. For the CDR3, the DNA is TGTGCCAGCAGCGGCCGGACTCTGGCAACTAATGAAAAACTGTTTTTT. The chain carries TRBV16 and TRBJ1-4; no definite D call. V gave up 5 bases and J gave up 0 bases, with 13 bases separating them. The CDR3 has 16 residues. Germline V gene lookup returns CDR1 KGHSY and CDR2 FQNENV.

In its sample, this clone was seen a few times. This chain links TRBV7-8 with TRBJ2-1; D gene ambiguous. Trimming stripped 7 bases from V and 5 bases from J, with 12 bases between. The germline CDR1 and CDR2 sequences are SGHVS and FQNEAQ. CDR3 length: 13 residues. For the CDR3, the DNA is TGTGCCAGCACCCCGGCTCAGGACAATGAGCAGTTCTTC. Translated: CASTPAQDNEQFF. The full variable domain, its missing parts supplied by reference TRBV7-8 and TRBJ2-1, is GAGVSQSPRYKVAKRGQDVALRCDPISGHVSLFWYQQALGQGPEFLTYFQNEAQLDKSGLPSDRFFAERPEGSVSTLKIQRTQQEDSAVYLCASTPAQDNEQFFGPGTRLTVL.

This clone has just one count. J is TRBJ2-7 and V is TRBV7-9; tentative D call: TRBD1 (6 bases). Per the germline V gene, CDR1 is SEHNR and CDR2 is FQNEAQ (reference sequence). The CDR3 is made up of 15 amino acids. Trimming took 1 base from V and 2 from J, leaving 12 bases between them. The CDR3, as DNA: TGTGCCAGCAGCTTAGTAGGACAGCGAACCTACGAGCAGTACTTC. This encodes CASSLVGQRTYEQYF.

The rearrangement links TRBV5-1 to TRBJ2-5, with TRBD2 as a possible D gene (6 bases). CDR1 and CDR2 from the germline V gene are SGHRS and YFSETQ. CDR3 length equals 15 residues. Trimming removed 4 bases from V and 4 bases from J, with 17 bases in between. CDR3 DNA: TGCGCCAGCAGCCCGTACGGGGGTATGGGAGAGACCCAGTACTTC. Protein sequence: CASSPYGGMGETQYF.

The CDR3, as DNA: TGCGCCAGCAGCCAAGATGGGCGGGCCGTACACAATGAGCAGTTCTTC. Its translation is CASSQDGRAVHNEQFF. V usage is TRBV4-3 and J usage is TRBJ2-1; maybe TRBD2 (5 bases). This CDR3 is built from 16 residues. V was pared by 0 bases and J by 5 bases, with 14 bases between. CDR1 is LGHNA and CDR2 is YSLEER in the germline V gene.

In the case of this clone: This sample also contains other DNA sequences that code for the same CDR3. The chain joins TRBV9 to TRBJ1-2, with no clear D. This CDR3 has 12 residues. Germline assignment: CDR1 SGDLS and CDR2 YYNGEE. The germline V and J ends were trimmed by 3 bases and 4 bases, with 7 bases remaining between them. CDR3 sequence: CASSEGAYGYTF. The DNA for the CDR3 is TGTGCCAGCAGCGAGGGAGCCTATGGCTACACCTTC.

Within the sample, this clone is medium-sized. In DNA, the CDR3 is TGCGCCAGCAGCTTGCAACCTGGGAACACTGAAGCTTTCTTT. It specifies CASSLQPGNTEAFF. V usage is TRBV5-1 and J usage is TRBJ1-1; no firm D call. This CDR3 has 14 amino acids. Per the germline V gene, CDR1 is SGHRS and CDR2 is YFSETQ. Between the trimmed V and J ends, which lost 1 base and 1 base, there was a span of 8 bases.

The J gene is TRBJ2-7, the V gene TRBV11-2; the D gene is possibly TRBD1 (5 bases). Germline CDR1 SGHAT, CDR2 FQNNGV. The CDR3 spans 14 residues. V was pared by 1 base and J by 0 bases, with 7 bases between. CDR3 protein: CASSLVRASYEQYF. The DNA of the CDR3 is TGTGCCAGCAGCTTAGTCAGGGCCTCCTACGAGCAGTACTTC.

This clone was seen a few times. CDR3 nucleotides: TGTGCCAGCAGTCCGCCTCTCACAGGGACGAGCACAGATACGCAGTATTTT. It translates to CASSPPLTGTSTDTQYF. The chain joins TRBV28 to TRBJ2-3; TRBD1 might be the D (6 bases). Germline V gives CDR1 MDHEN, CDR2 SYDVKM. V shed 5 bases and J shed 0 bases, with 18 bases lying between them. The CDR3 runs 17 residues.

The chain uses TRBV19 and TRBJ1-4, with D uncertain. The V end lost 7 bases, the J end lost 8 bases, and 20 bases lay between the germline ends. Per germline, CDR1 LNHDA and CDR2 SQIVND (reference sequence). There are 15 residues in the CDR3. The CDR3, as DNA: TGTGCCAGTACAGCTCGTTGGGGTTCGGGAGAAAAACTGTTTTTT. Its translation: CASTARWGSGEKLFF.

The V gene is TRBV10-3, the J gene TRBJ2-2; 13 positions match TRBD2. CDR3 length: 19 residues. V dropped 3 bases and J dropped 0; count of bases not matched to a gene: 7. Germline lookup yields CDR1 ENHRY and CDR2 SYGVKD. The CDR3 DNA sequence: TGTGCCATCAGTGACGTCCCGGGACTAGCGGGATCGAACACCGGGGAGCTGTTTTTT. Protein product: CAISDVPGLAGSNTGELFF.

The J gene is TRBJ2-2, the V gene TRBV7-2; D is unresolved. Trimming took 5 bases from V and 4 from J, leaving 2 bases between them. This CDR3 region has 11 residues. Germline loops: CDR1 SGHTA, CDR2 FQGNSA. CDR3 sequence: CASSVTGELFF. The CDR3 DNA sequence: TGTGCCAGCAGCGTCACCGGGGAGCTGTTTTTT.

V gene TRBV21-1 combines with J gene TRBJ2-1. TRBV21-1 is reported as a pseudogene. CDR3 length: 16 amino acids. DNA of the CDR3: TGTGCCAGCAGCGGGACGGACGCAGGCGGCTACAATGAGCAGTTCTTC. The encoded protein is CASSGTDAGGYNEQFF.

In nucleotides, the CDR3 is TGTGCCAGCAGCCAAGCGGGACTAGCGGGTAACACCGGGGAGCTGTTTTTT. Translated: CASSQAGLAGNTGELFF. This chain joins TRBV3-1 (or the pseudogene TRBV3-2) and TRBJ2-2; TRBD2 agrees at 12 bases. This CDR3 contains 17 residues. Per the germline V gene, CDR1 is LGHDT and CDR2 is YNNKEL (reference sequence). V dropped 1 base and J dropped 2; count of bases not matched to a gene: 2.

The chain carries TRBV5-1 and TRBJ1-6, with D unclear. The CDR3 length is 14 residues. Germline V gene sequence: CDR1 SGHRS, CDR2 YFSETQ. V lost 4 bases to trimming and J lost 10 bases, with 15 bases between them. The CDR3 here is CASSPEWGGSPLHF. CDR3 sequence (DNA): TGCGCCAGCAGCCCGGAGTGGGGTGGATCACCCCTCCACTTT.